This passage covers 8 T cell receptor beta chains from one sample sequenced in a study of cytomegalovirus exposure and HLA in healthy donors. The method was immunoSEQ multiplex PCR; TCRdb's version includes in-frame clones alone and lacks a portion of them. The sample lists 250,000 to 400,000 clones, 70% to 90% occurring once. Sequencing was performed on PBMCs. The source is a man in his thirties or forties in good health and CMV-seronegative.

The chain uses TRBV19 and TRBJ2-2, with 7 bases fitting TRBD2. The CDR3 length is 15 residues. V dropped 7 bases and J dropped 5; count of bases not matched to a gene: 10. Germline V gene data show CDR1 as LNHDA and CDR2 as SQIVND (reference sequence). CDR3 in amino acids: CASIEWASGTGELFF. In DNA form, the CDR3 reads TGTGCCAGTATCGAATGGGCTAGCGGAACCGGGGAGCTGTTTTTT.

Comments on this clone: The identical CDR3 is also encoded by other nucleotide sequences in the sample. For the CDR3, the DNA is TGTGCCAGCAGCGGACAGGGAAGCGGCTACACCTTC. It encodes CASSGQGSGYTF. The rearrangement links TRBV9 to TRBJ1-2; 7 nucleotides line up with TRBD1. Germline V CDR1 and CDR2: SGDLS, YYNGEE. The CDR3 is 12 amino acids. The V gene end was trimmed by 3 bases and the J gene end by 8 bases; junction bases not matched to a gene: 4.

The chain uses TRBV6-5 and TRBJ1-2; D perhaps matches TRBD1 (6 bases). CDR1 MNHEY and CDR2 SVGAGI come from the germline V gene. The germline V and J ends were trimmed by 6 bases and 4 bases, with 18 bases remaining between them. The CDR3 sequence is 15 residues long. CDR3 loop: CASSPTRQALYGYTF. The DNA for the CDR3 is TGTGCCAGCAGCCCTACTCGACAGGCCCTCTATGGCTACACCTTC.

The chain couples TRBV13 to TRBJ2-5; 11 positions agree with TRBD2. The ends lost 5 bases at V and 5 bases at J; junction bases unmatched: 4. Germline-derived CDR1 and CDR2 are PRHDT and FYEKMQ (reference sequence). The CDR3 runs 14 residues. The CDR3: CASSVSGGAETQYF. CDR3 DNA: TGTGCCAGCAGCGTTAGCGGGGGGGCTGAGACCCAGTACTTC.

This chain connects TRBV27 to TRBJ2-3; D is possibly TRBD2 (5 bases). V lost 3 bases to trimming and J lost 4 bases, with 11 bases between them. The CDR3 is 14 residues long. Germline V gene lookup returns CDR1 MNHEY and CDR2 SMNVEV (reference sequence). As DNA, the CDR3 is TGTGCCAGCAGTTTGTCGGGGTTTTCAGATACGCAGTATTTT. This translates into CASSLSGFSDTQYF.

The chain carries TRBV27 and TRBJ1-4, with D uncertain. Germline values: CDR1 MNHEY, CDR2 SMNVEV (reference sequence). The CDR3 is 15 residues long. The V gene lost 5 bases and the J gene lost 0 bases, with 10 bases spanning the gap. The CDR3 loop is CASSPHRATNEKLFF. Written as DNA, the CDR3 is TGTGCCAGCAGTCCCCACAGAGCAACTAATGAAAAACTGTTTTTT.

V and J are TRBV7-9 and TRBJ2-5; 7 nucleotides agree with TRBD1. Trimming took 6 bases from V and 2 from J; bases not matched to a gene: 9. This CDR3 contains 15 residues. In germline, CDR1 is SEHNR, CDR2 FQNEAQ (reference sequence). CDR3 DNA sequence: TGTGCCAGCAGTACCCCCGGGACAGCGCAAGAGACCCAGTACTTC. It specifies CASSTPGTAQETQYF.

The J gene is TRBJ2-3, the V gene TRBV27; 8 bases are a match to TRBD1. The V gene's germline CDR1 is MNHEY and CDR2 SMNVEV (reference sequence). With 4 bases clipped from V and 5 bases from J, the junction kept 8 bases outside the gene matches. The length of the CDR3 is 15 residues. This CDR3 is CASSSHRQGRDTQYF. CDR3 nucleotide sequence: TGTGCCAGCAGTTCCCACCGACAGGGGAGAGATACGCAGTATTTT.